This is a list of T cell receptor beta chains from one sample in a study of shared clonotypes between healthy human individuals. TCRdb's copy holds only in-frame clones and misses some; the assay was immunoSEQ multiplex PCR. The data show about 2.2 million clones, over 85% seen once. Sequencing was performed on naive CD8+ T cells from PBMCs. These receptor sequences come from a man younger than 30 in good health. Some clones in this sample may be carry-over from other donors' samples. The CDR3 runs from the conserved cysteine through the conserved F or W.

v_gene,j_gene,CDR3aa
TRBV5-4,TRBJ2-7,CASSFGHTSYEQYF
TRBV15,TRBJ2-5,CATTRLDPQETQYF
TRBV28,TRBJ1-2,CASSLFGTALPVNYGYTF
TRBV6-5,TRBJ2-5,CASSYRGGSGGETQYF
TRBV4-3,TRBJ2-5,CASSQEGDPQETQYF
TRBV7-8,TRBJ1-3,CASSLEGNTIYF
TRBV27,TRBJ2-7,CASSIKGPLYEQYF
TRBV9,TRBJ2-7,CASSVAAVSSYEQYF
TRBV4-1,TRBJ1-5,CASSQVDNQPQHF
TRBV15,TRBJ2-1,CATSRATGTENYNEQFF
TRBV7-6,TRBJ1-1,CASSLAPHTEAFF
TRBV19,TRBJ2-5,CASSARGLANGETQYF
TRBV7-9,TRBJ2-7,CASSPLAGATTYEQYF
TRBV18,TRBJ2-5,CASSREETQYF
TRBV27,TRBJ1-2,CASSSGVYGYTF
TRBV28,TRBJ1-1,CASSLRGGTEAFF
TRBV7-6,TRBJ2-5,CASSIFGTADQETQYF
TRBV2,TRBJ2-1,CASSEKGHRLEQFF
TRBV9,TRBJ1-1,CASTGTGNTEAFF
TRBV15,TRBJ1-1,CATSRRLGQGAKAFF
TRBV6-1,TRBJ1-2,CASSEDLTGVGGYTF
TRBV9,TRBJ2-1,CASSVGGGRGNEQFF